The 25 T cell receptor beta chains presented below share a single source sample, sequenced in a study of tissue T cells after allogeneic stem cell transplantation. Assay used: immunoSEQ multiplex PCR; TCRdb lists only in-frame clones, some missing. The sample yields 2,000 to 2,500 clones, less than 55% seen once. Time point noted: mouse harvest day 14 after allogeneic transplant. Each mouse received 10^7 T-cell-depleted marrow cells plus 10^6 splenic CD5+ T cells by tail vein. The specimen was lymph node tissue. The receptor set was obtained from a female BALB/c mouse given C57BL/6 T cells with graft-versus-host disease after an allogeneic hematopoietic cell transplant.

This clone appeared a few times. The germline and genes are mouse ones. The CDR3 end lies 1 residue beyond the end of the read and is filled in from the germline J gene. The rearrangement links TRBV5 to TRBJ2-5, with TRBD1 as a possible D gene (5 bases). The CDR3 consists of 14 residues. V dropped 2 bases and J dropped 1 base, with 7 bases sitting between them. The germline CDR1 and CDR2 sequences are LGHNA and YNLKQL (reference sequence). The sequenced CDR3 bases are TGTGCCAGCAGCCAAAAGGGGTACCAAGACACCCAGTAC. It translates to CASSQKGYQDTQY. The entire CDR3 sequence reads CASSQKGYQDTQYF.

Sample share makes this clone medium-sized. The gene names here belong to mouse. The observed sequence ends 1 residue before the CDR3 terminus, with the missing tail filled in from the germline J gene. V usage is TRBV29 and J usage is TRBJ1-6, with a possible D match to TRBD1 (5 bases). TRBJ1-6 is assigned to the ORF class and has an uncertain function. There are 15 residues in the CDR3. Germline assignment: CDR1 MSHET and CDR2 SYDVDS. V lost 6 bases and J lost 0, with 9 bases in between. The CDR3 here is CASSPGGSYNSPLYF. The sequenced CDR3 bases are TGTGCTAGCAGCCCGGGGGGTTCCTATAATTCGCCCCTCTAC.

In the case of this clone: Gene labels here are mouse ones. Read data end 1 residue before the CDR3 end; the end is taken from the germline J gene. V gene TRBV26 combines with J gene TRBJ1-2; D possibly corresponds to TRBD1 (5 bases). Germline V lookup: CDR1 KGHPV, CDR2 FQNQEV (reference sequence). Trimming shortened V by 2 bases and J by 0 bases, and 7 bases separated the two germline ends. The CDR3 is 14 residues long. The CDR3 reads CASSLQTANSDYTF. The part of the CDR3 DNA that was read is TGTGCCAGCAGTCTGCAGACAGCAAACTCCGACTACACC.

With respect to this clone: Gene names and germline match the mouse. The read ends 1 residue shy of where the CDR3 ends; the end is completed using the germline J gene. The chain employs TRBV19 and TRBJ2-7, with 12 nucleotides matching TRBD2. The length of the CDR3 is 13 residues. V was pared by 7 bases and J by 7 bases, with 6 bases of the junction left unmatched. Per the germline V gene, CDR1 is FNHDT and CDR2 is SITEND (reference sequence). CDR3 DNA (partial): TGTGCCAGCGGGGACTGGGGGGCGAGGGAACAGTAC. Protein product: CASGDWGAREQY. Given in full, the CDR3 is CASGDWGAREQYF.

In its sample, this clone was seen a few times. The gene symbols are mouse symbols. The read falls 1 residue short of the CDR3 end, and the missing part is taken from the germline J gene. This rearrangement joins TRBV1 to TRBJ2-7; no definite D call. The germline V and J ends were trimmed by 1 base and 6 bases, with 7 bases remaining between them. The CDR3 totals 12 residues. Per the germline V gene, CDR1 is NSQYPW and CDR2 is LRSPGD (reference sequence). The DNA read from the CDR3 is TGCACCTGCAGTGCAGCGGGGTCTGAACAGTAC. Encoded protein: CTCSAAGSEQY. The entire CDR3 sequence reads CTCSAAGSEQYF.

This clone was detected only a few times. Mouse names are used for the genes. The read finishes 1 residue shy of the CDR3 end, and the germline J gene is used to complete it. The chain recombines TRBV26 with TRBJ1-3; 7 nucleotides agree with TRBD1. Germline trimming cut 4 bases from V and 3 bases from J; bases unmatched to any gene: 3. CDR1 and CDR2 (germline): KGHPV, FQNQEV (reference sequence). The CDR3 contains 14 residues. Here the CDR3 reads CASSPTGYGNTLYF. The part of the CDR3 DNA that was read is TGTGCCAGCAGTCCGACAGGGTATGGAAATACGCTCTAT.

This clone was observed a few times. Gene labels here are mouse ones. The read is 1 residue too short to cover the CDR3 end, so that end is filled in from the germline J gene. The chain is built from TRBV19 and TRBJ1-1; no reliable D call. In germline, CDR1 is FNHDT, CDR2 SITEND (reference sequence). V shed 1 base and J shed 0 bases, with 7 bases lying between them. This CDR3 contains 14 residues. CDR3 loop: CASSISRANTEVFF. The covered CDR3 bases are TGTGCCAGCAGTATAAGTAGAGCAAACACAGAAGTCTTC.

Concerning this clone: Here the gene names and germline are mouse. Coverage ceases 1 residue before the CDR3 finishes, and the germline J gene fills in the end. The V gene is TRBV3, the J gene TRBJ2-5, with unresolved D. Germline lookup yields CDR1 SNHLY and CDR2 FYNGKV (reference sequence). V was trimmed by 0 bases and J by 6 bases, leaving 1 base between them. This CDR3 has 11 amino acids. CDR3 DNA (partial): TGTGCCAGCAGCTTAGCCGACACCCAGTAC. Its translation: CASSLADTQY. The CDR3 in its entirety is CASSLADTQYF.

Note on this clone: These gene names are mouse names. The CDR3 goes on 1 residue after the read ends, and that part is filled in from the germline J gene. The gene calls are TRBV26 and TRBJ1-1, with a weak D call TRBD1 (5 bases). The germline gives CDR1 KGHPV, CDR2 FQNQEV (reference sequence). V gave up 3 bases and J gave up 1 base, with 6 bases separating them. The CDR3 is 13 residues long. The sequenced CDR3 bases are TGTGCCAGCAGTCTTCAGGGGAACACAGAAGTCTTC. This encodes CASSLQGNTEVF. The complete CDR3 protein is CASSLQGNTEVFF.

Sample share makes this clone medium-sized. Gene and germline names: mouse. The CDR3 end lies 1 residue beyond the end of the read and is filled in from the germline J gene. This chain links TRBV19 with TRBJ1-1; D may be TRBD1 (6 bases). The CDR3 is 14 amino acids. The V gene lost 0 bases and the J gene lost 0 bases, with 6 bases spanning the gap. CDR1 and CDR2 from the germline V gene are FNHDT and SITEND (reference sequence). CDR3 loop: CASSIGTANTEVFF. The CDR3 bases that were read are TGTGCCAGCAGTATAGGGACAGCAAACACAGAAGTCTTC.

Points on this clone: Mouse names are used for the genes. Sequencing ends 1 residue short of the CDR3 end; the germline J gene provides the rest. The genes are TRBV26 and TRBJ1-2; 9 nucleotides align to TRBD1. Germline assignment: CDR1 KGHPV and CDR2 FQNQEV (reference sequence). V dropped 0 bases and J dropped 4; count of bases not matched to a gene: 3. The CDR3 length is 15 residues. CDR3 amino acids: CASSLSQGAGSDYTF. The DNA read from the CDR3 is TGTGCCAGCAGTCTGTCACAGGGGGCCGGCTCCGACTACACC.

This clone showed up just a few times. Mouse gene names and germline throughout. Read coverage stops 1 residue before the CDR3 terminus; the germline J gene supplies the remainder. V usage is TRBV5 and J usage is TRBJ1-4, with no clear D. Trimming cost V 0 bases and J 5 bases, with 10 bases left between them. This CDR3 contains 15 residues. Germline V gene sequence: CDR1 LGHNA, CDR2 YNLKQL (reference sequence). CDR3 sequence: CASSQESRQNERLFF. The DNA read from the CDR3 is TGTGCCAGCAGCCAAGAATCGAGACAAAACGAAAGATTATTT.

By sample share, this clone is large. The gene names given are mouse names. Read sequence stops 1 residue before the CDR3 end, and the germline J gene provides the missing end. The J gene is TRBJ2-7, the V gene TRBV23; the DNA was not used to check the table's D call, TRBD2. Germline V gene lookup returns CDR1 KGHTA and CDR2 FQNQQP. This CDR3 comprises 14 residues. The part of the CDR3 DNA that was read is TGCTCCAGCAGCCCCGACTGGGGGGGCGTTGAACAGTAC. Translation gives CSSSPDWGGVEQY. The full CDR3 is CSSSPDWGGVEQYF.

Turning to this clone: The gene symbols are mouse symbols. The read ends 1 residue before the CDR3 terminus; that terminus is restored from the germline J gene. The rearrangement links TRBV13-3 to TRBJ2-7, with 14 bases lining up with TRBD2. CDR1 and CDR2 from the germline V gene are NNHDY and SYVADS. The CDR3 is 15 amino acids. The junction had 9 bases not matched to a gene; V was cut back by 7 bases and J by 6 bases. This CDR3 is CASGPGLGGRSEQYF. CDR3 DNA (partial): TGTGCCAGCGGACCGGGACTGGGGGGGCGCTCTGAACAGTAC.

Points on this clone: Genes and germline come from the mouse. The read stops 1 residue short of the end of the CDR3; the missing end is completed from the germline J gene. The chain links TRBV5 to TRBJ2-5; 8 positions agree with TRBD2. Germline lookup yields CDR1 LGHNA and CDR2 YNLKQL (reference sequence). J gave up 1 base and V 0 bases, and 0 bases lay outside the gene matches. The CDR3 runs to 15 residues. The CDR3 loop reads CASSQDWGDQDTQYF. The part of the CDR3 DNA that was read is TGTGCCAGCAGCCAAGACTGGGGGGACCAAGACACCCAGTAC.

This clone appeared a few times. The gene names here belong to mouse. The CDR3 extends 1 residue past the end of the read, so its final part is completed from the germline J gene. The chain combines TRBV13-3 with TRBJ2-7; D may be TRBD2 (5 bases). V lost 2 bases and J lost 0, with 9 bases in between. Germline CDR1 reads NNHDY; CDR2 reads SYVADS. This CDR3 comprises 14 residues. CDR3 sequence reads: CASSDRLSSYEQYF. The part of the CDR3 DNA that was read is TGTGCCAGCAGTGACCGACTGAGCTCCTATGAACAGTAC.

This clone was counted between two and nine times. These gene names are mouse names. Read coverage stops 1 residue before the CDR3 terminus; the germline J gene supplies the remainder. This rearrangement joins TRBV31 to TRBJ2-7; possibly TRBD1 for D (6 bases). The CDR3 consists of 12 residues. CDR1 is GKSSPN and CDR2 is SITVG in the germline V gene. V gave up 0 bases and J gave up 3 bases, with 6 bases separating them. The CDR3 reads CAWSLGGYEQYF. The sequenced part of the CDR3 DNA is TGTGCCTGGAGTCTAGGGGGCTATGAACAGTAC.

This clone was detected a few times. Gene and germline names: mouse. CDR3 in amino acids: CASSLSGYQDTQYF. The sequenced CDR3 bases are TGTGCCAGCAGTCTGTCTGGGTACCAAGACACCCAGTAC. The V gene is TRBV26, the J gene TRBJ2-5, with D unresolved. The read stops 1 residue short of the end of the CDR3; the missing end is completed from the germline J gene. This CDR3 is built from 14 residues. V lost 0 bases, J lost 1 base, and 5 bases lay in between. Germline V gene sequence: CDR1 KGHPV, CDR2 FQNQEV (reference sequence).

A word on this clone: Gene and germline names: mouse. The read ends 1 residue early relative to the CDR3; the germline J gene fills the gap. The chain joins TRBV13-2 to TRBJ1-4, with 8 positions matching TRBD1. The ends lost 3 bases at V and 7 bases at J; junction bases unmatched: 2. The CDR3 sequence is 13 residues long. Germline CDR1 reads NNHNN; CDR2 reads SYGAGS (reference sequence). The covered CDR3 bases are TGTGCCAGCGGTGGACAGGGGAGCGAAAGATTATTT. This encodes CASGGQGSERLF. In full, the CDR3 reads CASGGQGSERLFF.

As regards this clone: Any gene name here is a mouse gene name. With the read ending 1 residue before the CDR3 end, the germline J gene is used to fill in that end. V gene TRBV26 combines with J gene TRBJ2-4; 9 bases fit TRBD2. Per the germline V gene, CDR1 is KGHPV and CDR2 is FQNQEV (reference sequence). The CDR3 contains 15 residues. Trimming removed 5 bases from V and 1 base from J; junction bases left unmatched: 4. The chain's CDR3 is CASSTRLGGQNTLYF. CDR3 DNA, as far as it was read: TGTGCCAGCAGTACCCGACTGGGGGGTCAAAACACCTTGTAC.

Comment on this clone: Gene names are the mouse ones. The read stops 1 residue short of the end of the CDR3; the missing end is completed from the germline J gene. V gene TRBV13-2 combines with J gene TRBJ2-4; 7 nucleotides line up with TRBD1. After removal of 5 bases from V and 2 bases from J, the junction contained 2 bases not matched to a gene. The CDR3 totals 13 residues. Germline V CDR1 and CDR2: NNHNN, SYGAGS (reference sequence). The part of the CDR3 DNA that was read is TGTGCCAGCGGCGGGACAGATCAAAACACCTTGTAC. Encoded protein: CASGGTDQNTLY. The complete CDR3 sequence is CASGGTDQNTLYF.

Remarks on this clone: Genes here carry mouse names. The sequenced part of the CDR3 DNA is TGTGCCAGCAGTGAGGGGGGAAGGGACTCCGACTACACC. The encoded protein is CASSEGGRDSDYT. The CDR3 as a whole reads CASSEGGRDSDYTF. The chain recombines TRBV19 with TRBJ1-2; D is possibly TRBD1 (6 bases). The read terminates 1 residue before the CDR3 end, so the remaining end is supplied by the germline J gene. Looked up from germline, CDR1 is FNHDT and CDR2 is SITEND (reference sequence). The CDR3 is 14 residues long. Trimming cost V 4 bases and J 3 bases, with 13 bases left between them.

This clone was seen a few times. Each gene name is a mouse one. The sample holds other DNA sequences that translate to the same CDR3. CDR3 DNA (partial): TGTGCCAGCAGTCTGGGACAGAACTCCGACTACACC. Its protein product is CASSLGQNSDYT. The CDR3 in its entirety is CASSLGQNSDYTF. The chain couples TRBV26 to TRBJ1-2; a weak D match, TRBD1 (6 bases). The read finishes 1 residue shy of the CDR3 end, and the germline J gene is used to complete it. Trimming stripped 2 bases from V and 2 bases from J, with 6 bases between. The CDR3 spans 13 residues. Germline assignment: CDR1 KGHPV and CDR2 FQNQEV (reference sequence).

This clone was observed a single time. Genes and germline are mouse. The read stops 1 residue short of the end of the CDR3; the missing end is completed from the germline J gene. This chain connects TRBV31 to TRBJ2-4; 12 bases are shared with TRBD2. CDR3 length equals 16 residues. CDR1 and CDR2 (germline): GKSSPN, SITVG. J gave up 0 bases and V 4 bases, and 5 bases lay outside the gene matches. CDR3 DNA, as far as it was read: TGTGCCTGGAAGACTGGGGGGGCGGGGAGTCAAAACACCTTGTAC. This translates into CAWKTGGAGSQNTLY. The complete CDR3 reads CAWKTGGAGSQNTLYF.

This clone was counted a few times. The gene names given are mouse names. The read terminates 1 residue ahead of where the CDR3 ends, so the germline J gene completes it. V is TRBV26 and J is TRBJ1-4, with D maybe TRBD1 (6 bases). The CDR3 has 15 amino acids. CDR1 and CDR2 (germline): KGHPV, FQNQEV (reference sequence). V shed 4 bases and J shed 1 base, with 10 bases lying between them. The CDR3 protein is CASSPRGSSNERLFF. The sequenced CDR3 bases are TGTGCCAGCAGTCCCAGGGGAAGTTCCAACGAAAGATTATTT.